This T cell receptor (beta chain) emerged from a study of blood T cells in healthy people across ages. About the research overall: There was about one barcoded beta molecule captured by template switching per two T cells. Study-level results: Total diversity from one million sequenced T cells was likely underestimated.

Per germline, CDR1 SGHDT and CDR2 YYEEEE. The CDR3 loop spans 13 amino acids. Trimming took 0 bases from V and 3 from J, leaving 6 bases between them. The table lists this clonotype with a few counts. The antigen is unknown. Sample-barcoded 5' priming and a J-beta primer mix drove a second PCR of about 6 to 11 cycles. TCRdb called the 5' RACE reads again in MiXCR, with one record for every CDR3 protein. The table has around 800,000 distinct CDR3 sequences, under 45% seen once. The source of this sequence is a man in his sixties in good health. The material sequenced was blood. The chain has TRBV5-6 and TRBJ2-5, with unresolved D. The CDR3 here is CASSLGKKETQYF. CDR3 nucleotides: TGTGCCAGCAGCTTGGGAAAGAAAGAGACCCAGTACTTC.